This paragraph reports one TCR beta chain. What it binds is not known. Germline V CDR1 and CDR2: SGHRS, YFSETQ. The CDR3 contains 12 residues. V was cut by 3 bases and J by 10 bases, with 11 bases left in between. This sample is part of a study of T-cell reconstitution after alpha-beta-depleted transplantation in children. Study outcomes and limitations: Day-60 TCRbeta diversity that was high in some patients was derived from surviving recipient T cells and thymic progenitors. Hyperexpanded clones declined; after one year, newly produced T cells mostly supplied diversity.

Preparation of the TCRbeta library was carried out with unique molecular identifiers. From the PCR reads, TCRdb called clonotypes with MiXCR, one entry per CDR3 protein. The table shows hundreds of thousands of distinct CDR3 sequences, with roughly 25% occurring only once. This receptor was taken from a female patient between 2 and 15 years old who had a stem cell transplant for congenital amegakaryocytic thrombocytopenia, so the T cells may come from the graft donor. V gene TRBV5-1 combines with J gene TRBJ2-1; D call uncertain. The sample here was PBMCs, mostly from graft donor cells, taken 360 days after TCRalphabeta/CD19-depleted stem cell transplant. The CDR3 reads CASSWGKSEQFF. DNA of the CDR3: TGCGCCAGCAGCTGGGGAAAATCGGAGCAGTTCTTC.